Below are 28 T cell receptor beta chains sequenced from a single sample in a study of blood T cell repertoires in COVID-19. TCRdb's table, derived via immunoSEQ multiplex PCR, lists solely in-frame clones and lacks some. The sample lists about 480,000 clones, less than 90% occurring once. Sequencing input: PBMCs or T cells enriched from blood (not recorded which). These receptors were obtained from a woman aged 55-69 years who had recovered from COVID-19.

The V call is TRBV10-2, the J call TRBJ1-4, with 7 bases fitting TRBD1. Trimming removed 8 bases from V and 1 base from J; junction bases left unmatched: 7. Germline-derived CDR1 and CDR2 are WSHSY and SAAADI. The CDR3 loop spans 15 amino acids. The CDR3 sequence: CASRPTGVTNEKLFF. In DNA form, the CDR3 reads TGCGCCAGCCGCCCCACAGGGGTAACTAATGAAAAACTGTTTTTT.

This rearrangement joins TRBV20-1 to TRBJ2-4; D is undetermined. CDR1 is DFQATT, CDR2 SNEGSKA, per germline (reference sequence). The ends were cut back, 3 bases at V and 8 bases at J, with 17 bases in the middle. The CDR3 sequence is 14 residues long. The CDR3 spells CSASVTPTRDIQYF. The DNA for the CDR3 is TGCAGTGCTAGTGTCACCCCAACACGGGACATTCAGTACTTC.

The chain is built from TRBV5-1 and TRBJ1-6; 10 nucleotides line up with TRBD1. V was pared by 4 bases and J by 0 bases, with 10 bases of the junction left unmatched. The germline V gene encodes CDR1 SGHRS and CDR2 YFSETQ. There are 19 residues in the CDR3. The CDR3 sequence: CASSLWGQGLSSYNSPLHF. CDR3 bases: TGCGCCAGCAGCCTTTGGGGACAGGGGCTGAGCTCCTATAATTCACCCCTCCACTTT.

The chain couples TRBV4-2 to TRBJ1-2; unclear D gene. Germline V lookup: CDR1 LGHNA, CDR2 YNFKEQ. CDR3 length equals 14 residues. The germline V and J ends were trimmed by 1 base and 2 bases, with 8 bases remaining between them. CDR3 sequence: CASSQVGENYGYTF. The CDR3 DNA sequence: TGTGCCAGCAGCCAAGTGGGAGAGAACTATGGCTACACCTTC.

The rearrangement links TRBV19 to TRBJ1-2, with 8 positions matching TRBD1. The CDR3 sequence is 14 residues long. Germline V CDR1 and CDR2: LNHDA, SQIVND (reference sequence). V lost 6 bases, J lost 2 bases, and 5 bases stayed unmatched. This chain's CDR3 is CASRGTGENYGYTF. The CDR3 DNA reads as TGTGCCAGTAGGGGGACAGGAGAGAACTATGGCTACACCTTC.

The chain recombines TRBV7-8 with TRBJ2-5, with 7 bases fitting TRBD1. The CDR3 has 13 residues. Trimming removed 5 bases from V and 5 bases from J; junction bases left unmatched: 5. Germline CDR1 is SGHVS and CDR2 is FQNEAQ. CDR3 region: CASSTGVGETQYF. The DNA for the CDR3 is TGTGCCAGCAGCACAGGGGTGGGGGAGACCCAGTACTTC.

The rearrangement joins TRBV5-4 to TRBJ1-4; weak D call: TRBD1 (6 bases). CDR3 length equals 16 residues. The V end was cut by 1 base, the J end by 7 bases, with 17 bases between. CDR1 and CDR2 from the germline V gene are SGHNT and YYREEE (reference sequence). CDR3 sequence reads: CASSLTLRGGGEKLFF. CDR3 nucleotides: TGTGCCAGCAGCTTGACGCTCCGGGGGGGCGGTGAAAAACTGTTTTTT.

Only one count was recorded for this clone. The V and J genes are TRBV30 and TRBJ2-5; 8 nucleotides match TRBD2. Losses at the gene ends were 1 base for V and 5 bases for J; bases not matched to a gene: 6. Germline V gives CDR1 GTSNPN, CDR2 SVGIG (reference sequence). This CDR3 is 14 amino acids long. CDR3 residues: CAWSAGGGWETQYF. CDR3 nucleotide sequence: TGTGCCTGGAGTGCCGGGGGGGGTTGGGAGACCCAGTACTTC.

The chain uses TRBV2 and TRBJ2-1, with 7 bases identical to TRBD1. The CDR3 sequence is 14 residues long. Germline CDR1 and CDR2: SNHLY and FYNNEI. Trimming took 0 bases from V and 9 from J; bases not matched to a gene: 5. The CDR3 sequence: CASSEALPGGEQFF. The CDR3 region has the DNA TGTGCCAGCAGTGAAGCGCTTCCAGGGGGTGAGCAGTTCTTC.

The V call is TRBV6-5, the J call TRBJ2-5; D is possibly TRBD2 (6 bases). V was pared by 2 bases and J by 5 bases, with 9 bases between. This CDR3 has 13 residues. CDR1 and CDR2 (germline): MNHEY, SVGAGI. The CDR3 DNA reads TGTGCCAGCAGTTACGGGGGGATGGAGACCCAGTACTTC. This translates into CASSYGGMETQYF.

The V and J genes are TRBV5-1 and TRBJ1-6, with D unresolved. Germline-derived CDR1 and CDR2 are SGHRS and YFSETQ. The V end lost 0 bases, the J end lost 8 bases, and 9 bases lay between the germline ends. This CDR3 region has 14 residues. This CDR3 is CASSLAYGDSPLHF. The DNA for the CDR3 is TGCGCCAGCAGCTTGGCCTACGGAGATTCACCCCTCCACTTT.

The chain is built from TRBV2 and TRBJ1-1; 8 bases are a match to TRBD1. J gave up 7 bases and V 4 bases, and 8 bases lay outside the gene matches. This CDR3 is built from 14 residues. Germline V gene data show CDR1 as SNHLY and CDR2 as FYNNEI. The CDR3 reads CASSVGDRPGEAFF. In nucleotides, the CDR3 is TGTGCCAGCAGTGTTGGGGACAGGCCGGGTGAAGCTTTCTTT.

The chain links TRBV11-2 to TRBJ2-3, with 10 bases lining up with TRBD2. The V and J ends lost 1 base and 0 bases, in that order; junction bases with no gene match: 7. Looked up from germline, CDR1 is SGHAT and CDR2 is FQNNGV. The CDR3 totals 18 residues. CDR3 bases: TGTGCCAGCAGCTTAGGTCCTAGCGGGGGTTCTAGCACAGATACGCAGTATTTT. It translates to CASSLGPSGGSSTDTQYF.

The V gene is TRBV2, the J gene TRBJ1-4, with 8 positions matching TRBD1. Germline assignment: CDR1 SNHLY and CDR2 FYNNEI. J was trimmed by 3 bases and V by 4 bases; bases with no gene match: 10. The length of the CDR3 is 17 residues. The CDR3 DNA reads TGTGCCAGCAGTGGCAGGGGGCGTCTATCGGCTAATGAAAAACTGTTTTTT. Its protein product is CASSGRGRLSANEKLFF.

This clone was observed once. The chain is built from TRBV7-2 and TRBJ1-3, with a weak D call TRBD1 (6 bases). This CDR3 is 17 amino acids long. Trimming left V 6 bases short and J 0 bases short, with 18 bases between. From germline, CDR1 is SGHTA and CDR2 FQGNSA. Written as DNA, the CDR3 is TGTGCCAGCAGTTATCCGGGACACCCGAGCTCTGGAAACACCATATATTTT. This gives the protein CASSYPGHPSSGNTIYF.

The chain joins TRBV5-6 to TRBJ1-5; 8 bases match TRBD1. Germline V CDR1 and CDR2: SGHDT, YYEEEE. J gave up 2 bases and V 9 bases, and 4 bases lay outside the gene matches. The CDR3 sequence is 13 residues long. In DNA, the CDR3 is TGTGCCACTTCGACAGGGGGCAATCAGCCCCAGCATTTT. It is translated as CATSTGGNQPQHF. Together with reference TRBV5-6 and TRBJ1-5, the CDR3 gives the full variable domain: DAGVTQSPTHLIKTRGQQVTLRCSPKSGHDTVSWYQQALGQGPQFIFQYYEEEERQRGNFPDRFSGHQFPNYSSELNVNALLLGDSALYLCATSTGGNQPQHFGDGTRLSIL.

The chain combines TRBV11-2 with TRBJ2-6; D remains unclear. This CDR3 has 13 amino acids. CDR1 and CDR2 (germline): SGHAT, FQNNGV. Trimming took off 3 bases at V and 3 bases at J, with 3 bases between the two ends. The CDR3 DNA reads as TGTGCCAGCAGCTTCGGTGGGGCCAACGTCCTGACTTTC. Translation gives CASSFGGANVLTF.

This clone has only one observation. The rearrangement uses TRBV7-8 and TRBJ1-2; D remains ambiguous. The V end was cut by 2 bases, the J end by 1 base, with 11 bases between. CDR3 length: 15 residues. Germline loops: CDR1 SGHVS, CDR2 FQNEAQ. CDR3 coding DNA: TGTGCCAGCAGCTTAATTGCTCGGGATAACTATGGCTACACCTTC. Its translation is CASSLIARDNYGYTF. The full variable domain, with the rest looked up from reference TRBV7-8 and TRBJ1-2, is GAGVSQSPRYKVAKRGQDVALRCDPISGHVSLFWYQQALGQGPEFLTYFQNEAQLDKSGLPSDRFFAERPEGSVSTLKIQRTQQEDSAVYLCASSLIARDNYGYTFGSGTRLTVV.

CDR3 DNA: TGTGCCAGCTCACCACGCAGGGTTCAAGAGACCCAGTACTTC. This codes for CASSPRRVQETQYF. This sequence joins TRBV18 and TRBJ2-5, with a tentative D call TRBD1 (5 bases). Between the trimmed V and J ends, which lost 1 base and 2 bases, there was a span of 8 bases. CDR3 length: 14 residues. Germline V CDR1 and CDR2: KGHSH, LQKENI.

This chain connects TRBV13 to TRBJ2-3, with 8 bases fitting TRBD1. CDR3 length: 16 amino acids. V trimming: 4 bases; J trimming: 0 bases; junction bases outside the gene matches: 6. Germline V gene lookup returns CDR1 PRHDT and CDR2 FYEKMQ (reference sequence). Here the CDR3 DNA reads TGTGCCAGCAGCTCCCCAGGGGGCGGGAGCACAGATACGCAGTATTTT. Its protein is CASSSPGGGSTDTQYF.

The J gene is TRBJ2-7, the V gene TRBV20-1; D call uncertain. CDR3 length: 11 amino acids. V was trimmed by 0 bases and J by 6 bases, leaving 6 bases between them. Germline loops: CDR1 DFQATT, CDR2 SNEGSKA (reference sequence). Written as DNA, the CDR3 is TGCAGTGCTAGAGATCTCGTCGAGCAGTACTTC. Translation: CSARDLVEQYF.

Details on this clone: The same CDR3 is also encoded by other DNA sequences in this sample. V gene TRBV7-2 combines with J gene TRBJ1-5; D is ambiguous. This CDR3 has 15 residues. Germline loops: CDR1 SGHTA, CDR2 FQGNSA. V was cut by 1 base and J by 2 bases, with 9 bases left in between. This chain's CDR3 is CASSLVSGGNQPQHF. CDR3 nucleotide sequence: TGTGCCAGCAGCTTAGTCTCCGGTGGCAATCAGCCCCAGCATTTT.

This CDR3 is CAISAGTGYEQYV. The CDR3 DNA sequence: TGTGCCATCAGTGCCGGGACTGGATACGAGCAGTACGTC. The V and J genes are TRBV10-3 and TRBJ2-7, with D perhaps matching TRBD2 (6 bases). V lost 4 bases and J 4 bases, leaving 11 bases between the germline ends. There are 13 residues in the CDR3. Looked up from germline, CDR1 is ENHRY and CDR2 is SYGVKD.

This clone was recorded a few times. V gene TRBV28 combines with J gene TRBJ1-5, with 8 positions matching TRBD1. After removal of 5 bases from V and 0 bases from J, the junction contained 12 bases not matched to a gene. From germline, CDR1 is MDHEN and CDR2 SYDVKM. There are 18 residues in the CDR3. The CDR3 coding sequence is TGTGCCAGCAGTCAGGGGGGGCAGGGGGCCCATAGCAATCAGCCCCAGCATTTT. Protein: CASSQGGQGAHSNQPQHF.

The rearrangement joins TRBV12-5 to TRBJ2-3; TRBD2 aligns across 13 bases. Germline V lookup: CDR1 LGHNT, CDR2 FRNRAP. Trimming removed 2 bases from V and 8 bases from J; junction bases left unmatched: 1. There are 14 residues in the CDR3. Here the CDR3 reads CASGLTSGGATQYF. In DNA, the CDR3 is TGTGCTAGTGGTTTGACTAGCGGGGGGGCTACGCAGTATTTT.

CDR3 DNA: TGTGCCAGCATCCCGGCTAGCGGCGCCACAGATACGCAGTATTTT. Its translation: CASIPASGATDTQYF. This sequence joins TRBV2 and TRBJ2-3; 7 positions agree with TRBD2. The CDR3 is made up of 15 amino acids. V was clipped by 7 bases and J by 2 bases; unmatched bases: 9. Germline V gene lookup returns CDR1 SNHLY and CDR2 FYNNEI.

V is TRBV5-1 and J is TRBJ2-5, with D possibly matching TRBD1 (6 bases). CDR1 SGHRS and CDR2 YFSETQ come from the germline V gene. The V gene lost 4 bases and the J gene lost 7 bases, with 23 bases spanning the gap. The CDR3 covers 16 residues. The CDR3 reads CASSLMLTGTMGTQYF. The CDR3 DNA is TGCGCCAGCAGCCTCATGTTAACCGGGACAATGGGGACCCAGTACTTC.

This sequence joins TRBV27 and TRBJ1-6, with a possible D match to TRBD1 (5 bases). Germline CDR1 MNHEY, CDR2 SMNVEV (reference sequence). The CDR3 sequence is 18 residues long. V was cut by 1 base and J by 0 bases, with 13 bases left in between. CDR3 in amino acids: CASSLWVGGSSYNSPLHF. The CDR3 DNA reads TGTGCCAGCAGTTTATGGGTTGGGGGGAGCTCCTATAATTCACCCCTCCACTTT.